The 5 T cell receptor beta chains presented below share a single source sample, sequenced in a study of early T cells in non-severe SARS-CoV-2 infection. MiXCR, run by TCRdb on the 5' RACE reads, gives a single entry per CDR3 protein. Of 55,000 to 80,000 distinct CDR3 sequences in the sample, roughly 13% are singletons; the top ten hold under 1.5%. The sample consisted of whole blood, taken at baseline. The source of these receptors is an adult who was a healthcare worker with PCR-confirmed SARS-CoV-2 infection or an uninfected control (not recorded which).

This clonotype was observed at least ten times. The chain combines TRBV4-3 with TRBJ2-3; D tentatively reads TRBD1 or TRBD2 (5 bases each). There are 15 residues in the CDR3. CDR1 and CDR2 (germline): LGHNA, YSLEER. V was clipped by 8 bases and J by 1 base, with 16 bases between them. CDR3 residues: CASQGSEGGTDTQYF. CDR3 bases: TGCGCCAGCCAGGGTAGCGAGGGAGGCACAGATACGCAGTATTTT.

A few counts support this clonotype. The chain employs TRBV7-2 and TRBJ1-1, with 7 bases identical to TRBD1. The CDR3 is made up of 14 amino acids. J was trimmed by 2 bases and V by 7 bases; bases with no gene match: 7. Germline CDR1 reads SGHTA; CDR2 reads FQGNSA. The CDR3 reads CASKQGNKNTEAFF. For the CDR3, the DNA is TGTGCCAGCAAACAGGGGAATAAAAACACTGAAGCTTTCTTT.

In DNA, the CDR3 is TGCAGTGCTAGAACAGGACAATATGGCTACACCTTC. This gives the protein CSARTGQYGYTF. The chain couples TRBV20-1 to TRBJ1-2; D is perhaps TRBD1 (5 bases). The CDR3 totals 12 residues. V shed 2 bases and J shed 5 bases, with 9 bases lying between them. Germline values: CDR1 DFQATT, CDR2 SNEGSKA (reference sequence).

This chain uses TRBV27 with TRBJ2-5; 8 bases fit TRBD2. The CDR3 extends over 15 amino acids. With V trimmed by 7 bases and J by 5 bases, 12 bases remained unmatched. Per the germline V gene, CDR1 is MNHEY and CDR2 is SMNVEV (reference sequence). The CDR3 nucleotides are TGTGCCAGCACCCCACTAGCGGTGGGCCCGGAGACCCAGTACTTC. Amino acid sequence: CASTPLAVGPETQYF.

This clonotype has a count of ten or more. The V call is TRBV4-3, the J call TRBJ2-1; D is unresolved. V dropped 4 bases and J dropped 0 bases, with 10 bases sitting between them. The V gene's germline CDR1 is LGHNA and CDR2 YSLEER. CDR3 length: 15 residues. CDR3: CASSPARFSYNEQFF. Written as DNA, the CDR3 is TGCGCCAGCAGCCCCGCCCGATTCTCCTACAATGAGCAGTTCTTC.